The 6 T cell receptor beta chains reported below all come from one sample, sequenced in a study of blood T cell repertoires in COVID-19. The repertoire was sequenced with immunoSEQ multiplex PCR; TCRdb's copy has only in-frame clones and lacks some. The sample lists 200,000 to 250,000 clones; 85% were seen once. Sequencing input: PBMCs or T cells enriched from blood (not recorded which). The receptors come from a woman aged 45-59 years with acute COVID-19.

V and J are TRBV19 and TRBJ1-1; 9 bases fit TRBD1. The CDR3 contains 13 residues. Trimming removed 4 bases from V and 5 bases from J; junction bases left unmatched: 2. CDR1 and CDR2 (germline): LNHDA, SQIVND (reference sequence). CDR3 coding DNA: TGTGCCAGTAGTACAGGACAGGGGACTGAAGCTTTCTTT. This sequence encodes CASSTGQGTEAFF.

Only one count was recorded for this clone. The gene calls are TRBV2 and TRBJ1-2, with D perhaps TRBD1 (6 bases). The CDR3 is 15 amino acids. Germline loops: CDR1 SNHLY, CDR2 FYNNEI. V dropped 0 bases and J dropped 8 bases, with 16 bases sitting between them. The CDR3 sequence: CASSEALTGFPGYTF. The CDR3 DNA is TGTGCCAGCAGTGAAGCGCTGACAGGTTTTCCGGGCTACACCTTC.

This CDR3 reads CASTRDRGQETQYF. The DNA of the CDR3 is TGTGCCAGCACTCGGGACAGGGGGCAGGAGACCCAGTACTTC. The rearrangement links TRBV2 to TRBJ2-5; TRBD1 matches 12 bases. The CDR3 totals 14 residues. Germline V gene lookup returns CDR1 SNHLY and CDR2 FYNNEI. J was trimmed by 5 bases and V by 7 bases; bases with no gene match: 5.

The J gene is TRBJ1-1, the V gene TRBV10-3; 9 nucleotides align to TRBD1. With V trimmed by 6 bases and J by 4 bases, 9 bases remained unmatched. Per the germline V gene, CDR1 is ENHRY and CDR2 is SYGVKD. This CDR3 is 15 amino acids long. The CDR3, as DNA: TGTGCCATCAGCCAGACAGGGGGTGAATCCACTGAAGCTTTCTTT. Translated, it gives CAISQTGGESTEAFF.

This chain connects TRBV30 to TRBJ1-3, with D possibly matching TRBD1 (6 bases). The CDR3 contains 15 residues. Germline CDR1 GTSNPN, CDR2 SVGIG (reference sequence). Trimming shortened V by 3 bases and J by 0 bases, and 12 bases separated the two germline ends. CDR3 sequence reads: CAWSAGTHSGNTIYF. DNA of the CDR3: TGTGCCTGGAGCGCCGGGACACACTCTGGAAACACCATATATTTT.

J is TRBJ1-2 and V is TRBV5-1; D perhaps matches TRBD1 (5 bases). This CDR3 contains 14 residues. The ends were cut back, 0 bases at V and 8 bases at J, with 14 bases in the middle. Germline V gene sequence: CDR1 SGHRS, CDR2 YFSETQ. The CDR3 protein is CASSLDRSVRGYTF. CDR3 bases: TGCGCCAGCAGCTTGGACAGGTCCGTTCGAGGCTACACCTTC.